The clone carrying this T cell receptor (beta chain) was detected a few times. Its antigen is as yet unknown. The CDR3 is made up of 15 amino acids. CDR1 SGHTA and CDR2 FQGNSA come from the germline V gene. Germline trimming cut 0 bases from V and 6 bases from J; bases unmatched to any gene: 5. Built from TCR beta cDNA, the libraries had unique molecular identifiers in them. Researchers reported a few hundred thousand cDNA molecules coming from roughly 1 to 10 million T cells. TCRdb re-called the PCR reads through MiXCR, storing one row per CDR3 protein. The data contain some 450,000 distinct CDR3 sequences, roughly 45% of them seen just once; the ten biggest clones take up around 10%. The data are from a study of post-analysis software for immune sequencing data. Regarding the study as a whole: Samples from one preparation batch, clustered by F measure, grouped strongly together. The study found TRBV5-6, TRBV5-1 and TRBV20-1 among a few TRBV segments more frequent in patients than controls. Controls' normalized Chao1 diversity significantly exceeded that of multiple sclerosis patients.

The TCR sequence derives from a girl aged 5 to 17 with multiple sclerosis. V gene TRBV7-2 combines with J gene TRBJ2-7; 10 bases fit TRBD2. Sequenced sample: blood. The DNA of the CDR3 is TGTGCCAGCAGCTTAGCCCTAGCGGGAGAAGGCGAGCAGTACTTC. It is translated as CASSLALAGEGEQYF. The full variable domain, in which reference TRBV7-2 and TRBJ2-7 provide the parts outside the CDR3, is GAGVSQSPSNKVTEKGKDVELRCDPISGHTALYWYRQSLGQGLEFLIYFQGNSAPDKSGLPSDRFSAERTGGSVSTLTIQRTQQEDSAVYLCASSLALAGEGEQYFGPGTRLTVT.